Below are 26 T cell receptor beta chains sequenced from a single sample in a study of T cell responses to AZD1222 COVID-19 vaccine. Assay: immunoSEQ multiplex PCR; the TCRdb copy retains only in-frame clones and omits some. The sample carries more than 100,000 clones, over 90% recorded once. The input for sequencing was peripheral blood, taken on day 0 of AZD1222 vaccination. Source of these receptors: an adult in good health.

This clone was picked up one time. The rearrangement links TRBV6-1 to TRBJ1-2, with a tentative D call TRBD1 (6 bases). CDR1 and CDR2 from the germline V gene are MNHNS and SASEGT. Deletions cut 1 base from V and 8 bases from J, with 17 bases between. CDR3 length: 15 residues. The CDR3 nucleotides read TGTGCCAGCAGTGAAGAAGGGGGGTTGGGACTGGGCTACACCTTC. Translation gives CASSEEGGLGLGYTF.

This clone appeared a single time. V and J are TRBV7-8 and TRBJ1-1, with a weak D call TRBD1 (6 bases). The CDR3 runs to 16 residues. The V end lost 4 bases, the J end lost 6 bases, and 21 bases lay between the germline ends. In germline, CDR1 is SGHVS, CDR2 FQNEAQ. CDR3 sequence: CASSSPRRTGFAEAFF. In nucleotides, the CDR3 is TGTGCCAGCAGCTCCCCCCGACGAACAGGGTTCGCTGAAGCTTTCTTT.

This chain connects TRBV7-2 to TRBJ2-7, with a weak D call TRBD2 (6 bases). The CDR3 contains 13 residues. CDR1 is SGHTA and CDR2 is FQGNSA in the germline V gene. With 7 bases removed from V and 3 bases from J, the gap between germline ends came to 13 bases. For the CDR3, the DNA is TGTGCCAGCAAGCGGGCGGAGAACTACGAGCAGTACTTC. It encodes CASKRAENYEQYF.

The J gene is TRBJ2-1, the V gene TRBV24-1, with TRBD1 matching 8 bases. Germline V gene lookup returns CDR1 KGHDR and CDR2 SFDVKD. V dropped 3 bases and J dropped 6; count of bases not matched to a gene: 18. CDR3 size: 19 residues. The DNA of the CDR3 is TGTGCCACCAGTGATGCCCTATCCTCCGACAGGGGCCACCGCAATGAGCAGTTCTTC. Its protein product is CATSDALSSDRGHRNEQFF.

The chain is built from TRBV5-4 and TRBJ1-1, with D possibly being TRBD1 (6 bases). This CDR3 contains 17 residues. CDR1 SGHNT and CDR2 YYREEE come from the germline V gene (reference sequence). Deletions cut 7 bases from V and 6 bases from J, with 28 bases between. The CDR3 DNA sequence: TGTGCCAGCGGACTCGAACCCTCCCGACAGGTAAGGGCTGAAGCTTTCTTT. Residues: CASGLEPSRQVRAEAFF.

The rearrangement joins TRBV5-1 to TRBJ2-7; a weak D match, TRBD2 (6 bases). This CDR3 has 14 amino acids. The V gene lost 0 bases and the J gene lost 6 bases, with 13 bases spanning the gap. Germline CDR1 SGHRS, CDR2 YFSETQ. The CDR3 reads CASSLGAGVFEQYF. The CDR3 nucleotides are TGCGCCAGCAGCTTGGGAGCGGGTGTATTCGAGCAGTACTTC.

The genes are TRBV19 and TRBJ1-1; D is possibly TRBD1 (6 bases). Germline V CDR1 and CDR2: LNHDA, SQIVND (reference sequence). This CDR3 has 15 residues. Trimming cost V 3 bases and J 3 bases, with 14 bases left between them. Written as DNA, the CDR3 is TGTGCCAGTAGTATGGGGGCGGATTGGGACACTGAAGCTTTCTTT. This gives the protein CASSMGADWDTEAFF.

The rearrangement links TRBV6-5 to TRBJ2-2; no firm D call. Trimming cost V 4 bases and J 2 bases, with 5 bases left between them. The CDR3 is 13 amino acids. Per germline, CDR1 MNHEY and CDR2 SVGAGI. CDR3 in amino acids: CASSWPNTGELFF. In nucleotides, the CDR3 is TGTGCCAGCAGTTGGCCAAACACCGGGGAGCTGTTTTTT.

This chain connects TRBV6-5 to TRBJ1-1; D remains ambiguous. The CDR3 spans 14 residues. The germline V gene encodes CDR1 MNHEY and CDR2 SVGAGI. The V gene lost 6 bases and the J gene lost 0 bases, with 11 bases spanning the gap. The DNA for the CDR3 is TGTGCCAGCAGGGACCAGAGCATGAACACTGAAGCTTTCTTT. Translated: CASRDQSMNTEAFF.

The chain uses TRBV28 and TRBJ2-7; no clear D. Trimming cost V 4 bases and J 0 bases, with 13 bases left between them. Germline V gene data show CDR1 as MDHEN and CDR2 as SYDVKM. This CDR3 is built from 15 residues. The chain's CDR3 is CASSSPGQNSYEQYF. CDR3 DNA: TGTGCCAGCAGTTCCCCAGGCCAAAACTCCTACGAGCAGTACTTC.

CDR3 protein: CASSEVVTQYF. The CDR3, as DNA: TGTGCCAGCAGTGAAGTGGTGACCCAGTACTTC. The gene calls are TRBV6-1 and TRBJ2-5; no clear D gene. Germline V gives CDR1 MNHNS, CDR2 SASEGT. The CDR3 sequence is 11 residues long. The V and J ends lost 1 base and 7 bases respectively, with 4 bases between them.

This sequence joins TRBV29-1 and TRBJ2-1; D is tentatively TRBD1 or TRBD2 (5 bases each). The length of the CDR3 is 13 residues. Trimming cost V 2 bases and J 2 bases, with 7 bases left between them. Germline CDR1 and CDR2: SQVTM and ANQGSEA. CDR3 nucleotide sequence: TGCAGCGTTGAACGGGGCACCTACAATGAGCAGTTCTTC. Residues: CSVERGTYNEQFF.

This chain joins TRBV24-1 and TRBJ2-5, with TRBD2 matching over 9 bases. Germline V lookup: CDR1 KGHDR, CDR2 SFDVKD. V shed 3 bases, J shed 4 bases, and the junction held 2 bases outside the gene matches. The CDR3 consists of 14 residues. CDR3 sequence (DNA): TGTGCCACCAGTGATCCGCGGGGGGGAGAGACCCAGTACTTC. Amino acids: CATSDPRGGETQYF.

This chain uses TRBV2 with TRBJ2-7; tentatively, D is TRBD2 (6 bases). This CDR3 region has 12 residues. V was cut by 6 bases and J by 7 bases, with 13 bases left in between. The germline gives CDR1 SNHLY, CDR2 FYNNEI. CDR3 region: CASREGMGEQYF. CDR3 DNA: TGTGCCAGCAGGGAGGGAATGGGAGAGCAGTACTTC.

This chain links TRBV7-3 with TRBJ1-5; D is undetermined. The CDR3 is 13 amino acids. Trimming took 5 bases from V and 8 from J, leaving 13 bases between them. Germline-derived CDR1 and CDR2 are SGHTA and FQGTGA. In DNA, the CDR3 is TGTGCCAGCAGCCAACAAATGTACGAGCCCCAGCATTTT. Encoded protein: CASSQQMYEPQHF.

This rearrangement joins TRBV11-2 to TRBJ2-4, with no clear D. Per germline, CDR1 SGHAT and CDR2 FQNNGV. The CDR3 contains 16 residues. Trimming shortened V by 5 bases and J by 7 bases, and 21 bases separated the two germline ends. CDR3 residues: CASSPLRSARVNIQYF. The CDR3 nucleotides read TGTGCCAGCAGCCCCTTAAGATCGGCAAGGGTGAACATTCAGTACTTC.

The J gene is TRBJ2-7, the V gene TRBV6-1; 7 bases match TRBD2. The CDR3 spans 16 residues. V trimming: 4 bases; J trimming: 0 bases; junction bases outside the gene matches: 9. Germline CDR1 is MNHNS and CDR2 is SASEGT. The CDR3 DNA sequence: TGTGCCAGCAGTGCTACTTCACTAGCGACCTCCTACGAGCAGTACTTC. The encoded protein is CASSATSLATSYEQYF.

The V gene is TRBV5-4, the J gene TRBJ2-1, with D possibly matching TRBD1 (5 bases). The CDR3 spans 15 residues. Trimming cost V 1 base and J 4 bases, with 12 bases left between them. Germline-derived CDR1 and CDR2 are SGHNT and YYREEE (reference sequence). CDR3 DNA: TGTGCCAGCAGCTTGAATGCAGGGCATTACAATGAGCAGTTCTTC. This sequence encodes CASSLNAGHYNEQFF.

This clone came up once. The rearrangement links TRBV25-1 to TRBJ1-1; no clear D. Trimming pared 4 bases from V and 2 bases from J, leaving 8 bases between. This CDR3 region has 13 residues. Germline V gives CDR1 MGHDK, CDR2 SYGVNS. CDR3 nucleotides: TGTGCCAGCAGTGTAAGGATTAACACTGAAGCTTTCTTT. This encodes CASSVRINTEAFF. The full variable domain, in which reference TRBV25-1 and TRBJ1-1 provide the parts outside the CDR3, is EADIYQTPRYLVIGTGKKITLECSQTMGHDKMYWYQQDPGMELHLIHYSYGVNSTEKGDLSSESTVSRIRTEHFPLTLESARPSHTSQYLCASSVRINTEAFFGQGTRLTVV.

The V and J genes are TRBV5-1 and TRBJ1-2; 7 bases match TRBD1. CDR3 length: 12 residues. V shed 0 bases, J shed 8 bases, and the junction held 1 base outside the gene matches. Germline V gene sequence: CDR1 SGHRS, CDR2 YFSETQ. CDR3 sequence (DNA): TGCGCCAGCAGCTTGGCGGGACAGGGCTACACCTTC. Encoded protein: CASSLAGQGYTF. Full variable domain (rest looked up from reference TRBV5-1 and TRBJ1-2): KAGVTQTPRYLIKTRGQQVTLSCSPISGHRSVSWYQQTPGQGLQFLFEYFSETQRNKGNFPGRFSGRQFSNSRSEMNVSTLELGDSALYLCASSLAGQGYTFGSGTRLTVV.

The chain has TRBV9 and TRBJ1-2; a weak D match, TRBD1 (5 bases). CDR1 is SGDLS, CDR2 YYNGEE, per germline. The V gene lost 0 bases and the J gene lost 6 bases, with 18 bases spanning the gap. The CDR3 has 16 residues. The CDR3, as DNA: TGTGCCAGCAGCGTAGCTACGAGGGCAGGGCGGGATGGCTACACCTTC. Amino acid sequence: CASSVATRAGRDGYTF.

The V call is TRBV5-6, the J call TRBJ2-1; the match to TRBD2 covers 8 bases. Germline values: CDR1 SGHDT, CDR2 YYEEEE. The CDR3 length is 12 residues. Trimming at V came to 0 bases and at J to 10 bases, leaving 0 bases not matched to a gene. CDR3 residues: CASSLVAGEQFF. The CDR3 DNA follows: TGTGCCAGCAGCTTGGTAGCGGGAGAGCAGTTCTTC. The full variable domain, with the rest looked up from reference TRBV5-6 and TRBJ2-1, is DAGVTQSPTHLIKTRGQQVTLRCSPKSGHDTVSWYQQALGQGPQFIFQYYEEEERQRGNFPDRFSGHQFPNYSSELNVNALLLGDSALYLCASSLVAGEQFFGPGTRLTVL.

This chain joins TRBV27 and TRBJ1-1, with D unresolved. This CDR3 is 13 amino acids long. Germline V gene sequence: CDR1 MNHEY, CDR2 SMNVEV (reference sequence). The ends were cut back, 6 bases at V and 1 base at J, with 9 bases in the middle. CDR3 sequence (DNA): TGTGCCAGCAGCTCAAAATGGAACACTGAAGCTTTCTTT. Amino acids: CASSSKWNTEAFF.

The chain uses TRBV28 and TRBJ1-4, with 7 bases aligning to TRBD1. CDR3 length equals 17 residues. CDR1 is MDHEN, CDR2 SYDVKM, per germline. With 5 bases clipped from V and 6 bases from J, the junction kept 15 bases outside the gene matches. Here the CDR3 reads CASSLHKFGTEDEKLFF. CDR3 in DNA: TGTGCCAGCAGTCTACACAAATTCGGGACAGAGGATGAAAAACTGTTTTTT. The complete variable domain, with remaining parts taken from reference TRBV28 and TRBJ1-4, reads DVKVTQSSRYLVKRTGEKVFLECVQDMDHENMFWYRQDPGLGLRLIYFSYDVKMKEKGDIPEGYSVSREKKERFSLILESASTNQTSMYLCASSLHKFGTEDEKLFFGSGTQLSVL.

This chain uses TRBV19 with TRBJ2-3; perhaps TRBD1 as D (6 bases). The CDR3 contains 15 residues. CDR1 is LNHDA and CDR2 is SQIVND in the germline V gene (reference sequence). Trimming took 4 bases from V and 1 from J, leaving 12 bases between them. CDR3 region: CASSRRAGGTDTQYF. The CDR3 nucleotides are TGTGCCAGTAGTAGGCGGGCAGGGGGCACAGATACGCAGTATTTT.

Here the CDR3 reads CASSFGNNEQFF. The CDR3 coding sequence is TGTGCCAGCAGCTTTGGGAACAATGAGCAGTTCTTC. The rearrangement uses TRBV5-4 and TRBJ2-1; no reliable D call. Germline V gene data show CDR1 as SGHNT and CDR2 as YYREEE (reference sequence). This CDR3 region has 12 residues. Deletions cut 2 bases from V and 5 bases from J, with 5 bases between. Based on the CDR3 plus reference TRBV5-4 and TRBJ2-1, the full variable domain is ETGVTQSPTHLIKTRGQQVTLRCSSQSGHNTVSWYQQALGQGPQFIFQYYREEENGRGNFPPRFSGLQFPNYSSELNVNALELDDSALYLCASSFGNNEQFFGPGTRLTVL.